This section outlines one T cell receptor beta chain sequence together with its context. The antigen remains unidentified. The record originates from a study of CD8+ T cells in alopecia areata. Findings and caveats of the study: For lesional scalp, especially alopecia totalis/universalis, clonality was higher than in normal scalp. Sharing of TCRs across patients appeared less clear than in mice, possibly for HLA-related reasons.

Once RNA had been extracted, it was reverse transcribed into cDNA to act as the sequencing template. Measured with immunoSEQ multiplex PCR; TCRdb has only the in-frame clones, and not every one. The sample has 100,000 to 150,000 clones, almost 50% seen once. Germline CDR1 and CDR2: SEHNR and FQNEAQ (reference sequence). The CDR3 has 15 amino acids. J gave up 5 bases and V 5 bases, and 8 bases lay outside the gene matches. This TCR derives from a human donor with alopecia areata. The sample here was CD8+ T cells sorted from blood, taken at week 0. The chain employs TRBV7-9 and TRBJ2-5; 10 bases are a match to TRBD2. CDR3 loop: CASSVGGAGGETQYF. CDR3 DNA sequence: TGTGCCAGCAGCGTAGGCGGAGCGGGAGGGGAGACCCAGTACTTC.